This T cell receptor (beta chain) was sequenced in a study of T cells in Graves' hyperthyroidism and ophthalmopathy. The germline gives CDR1 SGHTA, CDR2 FQGTGA. This CDR3 spans 13 amino acids. J gave up 9 bases and V 5 bases, and 6 bases lay outside the gene matches. This clonotype was counted ten times or more. RNA transcripts were the template for amplifying TCR beta CDR3 regions. TCR CDR3 regions were first amplified by RT-PCR with HTBI primers. TCRdb recomputed calls from the multiplex PCR reads with MiXCR, one row per CDR3 protein. The sample lists a few hundred thousand distinct CDR3 sequences; approximately 16% were seen once. In making diagnoses, clinical symptoms, serum thyroxine and TRAb, thyroid ultrasound and orbital computed tomography were all used.

This TCR came from a woman aged 55 to 70 with Graves' ophthalmopathy. The source material was blood. The gene calls are TRBV7-3 and TRBJ2-1, with 8 bases that match TRBD1. CDR3: CASSADRGGEQFF. The DNA for the CDR3 is TGTGCCAGCAGCGCCGACAGGGGTGGTGAGCAGTTCTTC. Full variable domain (outside the CDR3, taken from reference TRBV7-3 and TRBJ2-1): GAGVSQTPSNKVTEKGKYVELRCDPISGHTALYWYRQSLGQGPEFLIYFQGTGAADDSGLPNDRFFAVRPEGSVSTLKIQRTERGDSAVYLCASSADRGGEQFFGPGTRLTVL.